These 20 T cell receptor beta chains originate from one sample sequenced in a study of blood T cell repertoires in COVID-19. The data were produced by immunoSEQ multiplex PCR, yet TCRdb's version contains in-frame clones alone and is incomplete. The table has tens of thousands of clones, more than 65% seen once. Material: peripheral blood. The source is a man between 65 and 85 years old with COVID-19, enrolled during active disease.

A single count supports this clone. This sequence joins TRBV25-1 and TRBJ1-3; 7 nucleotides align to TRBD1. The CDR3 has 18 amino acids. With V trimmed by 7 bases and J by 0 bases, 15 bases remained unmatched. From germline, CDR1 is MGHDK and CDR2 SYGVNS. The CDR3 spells CASTPAIRGQISGNTIYF. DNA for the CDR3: TGTGCCAGCACACCCGCCATAAGGGGACAGATCTCTGGAAACACCATATATTTT.

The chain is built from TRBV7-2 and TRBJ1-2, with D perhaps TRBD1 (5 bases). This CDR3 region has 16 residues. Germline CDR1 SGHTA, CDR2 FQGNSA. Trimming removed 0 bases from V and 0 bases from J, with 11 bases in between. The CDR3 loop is CASSLAGGVTNYGYTF. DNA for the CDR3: TGTGCCAGCAGCTTAGCGGGAGGGGTGACTAACTATGGCTACACCTTC.

This CDR3 is CASSQRGPDTQYF. Here the CDR3 DNA reads TGCGCCAGCAGCCAAAGGGGTCCAGATACGCAGTATTTT. This chain uses TRBV4-3 with TRBJ2-3; D might be TRBD1 (5 bases). The germline V gene has CDR1 LGHNA and CDR2 YSLEER. This CDR3 has 13 residues. The V gene lost 2 bases and the J gene lost 4 bases, with 7 bases spanning the gap.

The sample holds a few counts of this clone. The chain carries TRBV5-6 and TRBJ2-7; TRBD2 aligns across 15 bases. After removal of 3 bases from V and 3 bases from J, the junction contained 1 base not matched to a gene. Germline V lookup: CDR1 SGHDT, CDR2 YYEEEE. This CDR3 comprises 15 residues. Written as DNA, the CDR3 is TGTGCCAGCAGCTGGGGACTAGCGGGAGGCTACGAGCAGTACTTC. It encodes CASSWGLAGGYEQYF.

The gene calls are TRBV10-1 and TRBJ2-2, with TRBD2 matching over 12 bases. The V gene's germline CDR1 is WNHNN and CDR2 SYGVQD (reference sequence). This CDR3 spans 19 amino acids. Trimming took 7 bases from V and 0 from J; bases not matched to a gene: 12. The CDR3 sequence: CASNSRLAGAVSNTGELFF. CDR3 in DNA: TGCGCCAGCAACTCCCGACTAGCGGGAGCGGTGTCGAACACCGGGGAGCTGTTTTTT.

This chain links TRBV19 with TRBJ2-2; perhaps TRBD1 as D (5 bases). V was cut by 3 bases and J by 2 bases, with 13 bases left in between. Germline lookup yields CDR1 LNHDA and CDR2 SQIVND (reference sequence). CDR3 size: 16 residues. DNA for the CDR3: TGTGCCAGTAGTATCTCGGGCAGGGTTAACACCGGGGAGCTGTTTTTT. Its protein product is CASSISGRVNTGELFF. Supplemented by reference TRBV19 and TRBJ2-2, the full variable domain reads DGGITQSPKYLFRKEGQNVTLSCEQNLNHDAMYWYRQDPGQGLRLIYYSQIVNDFQKGDIAEGYSVSREKKESFPLTVTSAQKNPTAFYLCASSISGRVNTGELFFGEGSRLTVL.

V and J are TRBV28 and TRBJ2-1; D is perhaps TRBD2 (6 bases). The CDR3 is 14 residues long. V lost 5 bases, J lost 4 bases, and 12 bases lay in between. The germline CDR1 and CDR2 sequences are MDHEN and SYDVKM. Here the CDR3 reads CASSRPGLYNEQFF. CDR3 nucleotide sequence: TGTGCCAGCAGTCGACCGGGACTTTACAATGAGCAGTTCTTC.

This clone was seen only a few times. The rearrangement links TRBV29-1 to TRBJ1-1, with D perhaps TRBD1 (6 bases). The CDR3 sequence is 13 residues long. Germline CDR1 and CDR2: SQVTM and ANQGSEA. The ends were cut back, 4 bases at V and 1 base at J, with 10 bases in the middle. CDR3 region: CSVVGQQNTEAFF. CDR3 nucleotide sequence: TGCAGCGTTGTAGGACAGCAGAACACTGAAGCTTTCTTT.

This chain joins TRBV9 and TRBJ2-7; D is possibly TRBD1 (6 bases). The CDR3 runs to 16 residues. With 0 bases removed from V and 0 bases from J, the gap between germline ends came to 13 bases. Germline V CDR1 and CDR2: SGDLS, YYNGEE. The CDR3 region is CASSVATGTTSYEQYF. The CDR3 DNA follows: TGTGCCAGCAGCGTAGCGACCGGGACAACCTCCTACGAGCAGTACTTC. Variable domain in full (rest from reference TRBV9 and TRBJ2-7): DSGVTQTPKHLITATGQRVTLRCSPRSGDLSVYWYQQSLDQGLQFLIQYYNGEERAKGNILERFSAQQFPDLHSELNLSSLELGDSALYFCASSVATGTTSYEQYFGPGTRLTVT.

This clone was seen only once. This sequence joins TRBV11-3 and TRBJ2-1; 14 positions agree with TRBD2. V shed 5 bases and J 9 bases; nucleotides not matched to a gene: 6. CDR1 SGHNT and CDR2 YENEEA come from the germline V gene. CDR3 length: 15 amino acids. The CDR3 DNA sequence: TGTGCCAGCAGCCCGACTAGCGGGAGGGGTAGTGAGCAGTTCTTC. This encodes CASSPTSGRGSEQFF.

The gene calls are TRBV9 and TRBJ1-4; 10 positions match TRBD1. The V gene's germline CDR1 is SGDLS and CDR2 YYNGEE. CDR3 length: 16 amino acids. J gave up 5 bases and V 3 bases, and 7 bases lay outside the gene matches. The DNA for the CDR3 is TGTGCCAGCAGCGCCCGAAGACAGGGGGCAAATGAAAAACTGTTTTTT. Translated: CASSARRQGANEKLFF.

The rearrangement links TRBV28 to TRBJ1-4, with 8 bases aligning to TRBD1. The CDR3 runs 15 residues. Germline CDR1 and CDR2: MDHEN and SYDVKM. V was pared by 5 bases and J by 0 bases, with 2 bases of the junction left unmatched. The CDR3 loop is CASSRTGTTNEKLFF. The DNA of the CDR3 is TGTGCCAGCAGTCGGACAGGGACAACTAATGAAAAACTGTTTTTT.

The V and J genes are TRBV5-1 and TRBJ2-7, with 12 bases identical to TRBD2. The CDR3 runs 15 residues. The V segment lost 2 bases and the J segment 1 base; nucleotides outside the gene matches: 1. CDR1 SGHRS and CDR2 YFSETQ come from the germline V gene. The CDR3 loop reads CASSFGTSGSYEQYF. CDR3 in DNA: TGCGCCAGCAGCTTCGGGACTAGCGGGTCCTACGAGCAGTACTTC.

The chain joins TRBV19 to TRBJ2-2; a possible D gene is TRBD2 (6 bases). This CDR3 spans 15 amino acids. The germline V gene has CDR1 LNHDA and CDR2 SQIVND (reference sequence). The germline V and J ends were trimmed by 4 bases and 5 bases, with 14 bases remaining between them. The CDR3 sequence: CASSRPGLETGELFF. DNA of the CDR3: TGTGCCAGTAGTAGACCGGGACTTGAGACCGGGGAGCTGTTTTTT.

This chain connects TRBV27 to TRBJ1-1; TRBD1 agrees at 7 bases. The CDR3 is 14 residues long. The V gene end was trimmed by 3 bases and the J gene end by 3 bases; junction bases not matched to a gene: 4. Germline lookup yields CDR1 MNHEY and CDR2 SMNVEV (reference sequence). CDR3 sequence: CASSFRDSHTEAFF. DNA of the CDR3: TGTGCCAGCAGTTTTAGGGACAGTCACACTGAAGCTTTCTTT.

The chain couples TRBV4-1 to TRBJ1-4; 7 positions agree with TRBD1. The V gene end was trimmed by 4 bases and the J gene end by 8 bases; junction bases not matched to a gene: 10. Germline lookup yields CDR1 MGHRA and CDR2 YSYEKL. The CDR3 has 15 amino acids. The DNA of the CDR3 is TGCGCCAGCAGCCCCGACAGGGTGGGGATAGAAAAACTGTTTTTT. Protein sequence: CASSPDRVGIEKLFF.

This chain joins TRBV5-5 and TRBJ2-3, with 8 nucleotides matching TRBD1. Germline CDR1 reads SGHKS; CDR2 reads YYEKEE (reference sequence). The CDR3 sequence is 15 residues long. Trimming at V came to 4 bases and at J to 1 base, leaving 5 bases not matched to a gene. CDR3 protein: CASSEEGQGTDTQYF. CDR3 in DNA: TGTGCCAGCAGCGAGGAGGGACAGGGCACAGATACGCAGTATTTT.

The CDR3 is CAWSVHGRAEAFF. In nucleotides, the CDR3 is TGTGCCTGGAGTGTACACGGCAGGGCTGAAGCTTTCTTT. This chain connects TRBV30 to TRBJ1-1; a weak D match, TRBD1 (5 bases). This CDR3 is built from 13 residues. Germline assignment: CDR1 GTSNPN and CDR2 SVGIG (reference sequence). The V end was cut by 0 bases, the J end by 6 bases, with 11 bases between.

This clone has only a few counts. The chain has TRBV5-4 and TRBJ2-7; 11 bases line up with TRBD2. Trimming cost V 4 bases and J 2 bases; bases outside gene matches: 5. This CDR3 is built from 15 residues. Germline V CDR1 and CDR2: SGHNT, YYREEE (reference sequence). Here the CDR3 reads CASSIGTSGTYEQYF. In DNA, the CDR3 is TGTGCCAGCAGCATCGGGACTAGCGGTACCTACGAGCAGTACTTC.

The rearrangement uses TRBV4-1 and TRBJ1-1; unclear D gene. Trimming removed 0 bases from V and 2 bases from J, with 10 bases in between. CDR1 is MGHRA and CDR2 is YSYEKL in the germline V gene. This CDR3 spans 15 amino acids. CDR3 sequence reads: CASSQDGQINTEAFF. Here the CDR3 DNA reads TGCGCCAGCAGCCAAGATGGCCAGATAAACACTGAAGCTTTCTTT.